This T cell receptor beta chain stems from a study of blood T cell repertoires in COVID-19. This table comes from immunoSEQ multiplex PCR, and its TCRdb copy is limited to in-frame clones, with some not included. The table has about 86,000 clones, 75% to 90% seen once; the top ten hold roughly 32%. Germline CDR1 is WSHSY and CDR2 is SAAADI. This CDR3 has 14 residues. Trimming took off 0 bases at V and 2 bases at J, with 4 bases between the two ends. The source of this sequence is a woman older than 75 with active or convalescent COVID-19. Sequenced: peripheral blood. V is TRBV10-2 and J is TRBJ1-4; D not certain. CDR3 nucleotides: TGCGCCAGCAGTGAGTCCCAGACTAATGAAAAACTGTTTTTT. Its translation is CASSESQTNEKLFF.